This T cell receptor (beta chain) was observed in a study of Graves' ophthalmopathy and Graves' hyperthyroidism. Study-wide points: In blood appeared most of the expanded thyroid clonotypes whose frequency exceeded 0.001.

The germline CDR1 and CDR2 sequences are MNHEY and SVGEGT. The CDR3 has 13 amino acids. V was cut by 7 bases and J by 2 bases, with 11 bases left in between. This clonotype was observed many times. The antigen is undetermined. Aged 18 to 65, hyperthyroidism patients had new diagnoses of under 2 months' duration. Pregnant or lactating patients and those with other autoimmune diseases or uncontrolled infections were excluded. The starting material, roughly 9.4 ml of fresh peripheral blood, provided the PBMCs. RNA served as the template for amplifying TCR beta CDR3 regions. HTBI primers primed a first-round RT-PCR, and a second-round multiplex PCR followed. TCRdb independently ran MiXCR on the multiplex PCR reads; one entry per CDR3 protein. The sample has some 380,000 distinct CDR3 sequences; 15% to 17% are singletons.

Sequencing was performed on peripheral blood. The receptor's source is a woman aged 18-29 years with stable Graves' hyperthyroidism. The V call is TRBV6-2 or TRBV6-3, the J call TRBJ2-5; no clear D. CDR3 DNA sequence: TGTGCCAGCAACGGACCTCCTCAAGAGACCCAGTACTTC. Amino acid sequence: CASNGPPQETQYF.